This T cell receptor beta chain was observed in a study of blood T cells in healthy people across ages. Points on this clonotype: Antigen unknown.

General observations from the study: What prevented conclusive comparison of naive and antigen-experienced cells was that PBMCs were unsorted.

Healthy Caucasians from Russia aged roughly 6 to 90 served as donors. Using a J-beta primer mix together with a sample-barcoded 5' primer, a second PCR was run for roughly 6 to 11 cycles. TCRdb re-called the 5' RACE reads with MiXCR, one entry per CDR3 protein. The data show approximately 830,000 distinct CDR3 sequences, with around two thirds seen just once and roughly a quarter held by the top ten. This TCR was sampled from a man between 25 and 39 years old in good health. Sequences were obtained from blood.

The CDR3 coding sequence is TGTGCCAGCAGCCAAGAGGGCTTGGGGGGCTACACCTTC. Translation: CASSQEGLGGYTF. The rearrangement uses TRBV3-1 and TRBJ1-2, with D hard to call. CDR1 is LGHDT and CDR2 is YNNKEL in the germline V gene (reference sequence). Trimming stripped 0 bases from V and 8 bases from J, with 10 bases between. CDR3 length equals 13 residues. Using reference TRBV3-1 and TRBJ1-2 for the parts outside the CDR3, the full variable domain is DTAVSQTPKYLVTQMGNDKSIKCEQNLGHDTMYWYKQDSKKFLKIMFSYNNKELIINETVPNRFSPKSPDKAHLNLHINSLELGDSAVYFCASSQEGLGGYTFGSGTRLTVV.